Given below is one TCR beta chain in context. Germline V CDR1 and CDR2: SGHDN, FVKESK. This CDR3 comprises 19 residues. The V and J ends lost 5 bases and 3 bases, in that order; junction bases with no gene match: 19. The data stem from a study of T cells in Graves' hyperthyroidism and ophthalmopathy. TCR beta CDR3 regions were amplified from RNA. The HTBI primer set was used in a first-round RT-PCR of the TCR CDR3. Using its own MiXCR run on the multiplex PCR reads, TCRdb lists one record per CDR3 protein. The repertoire has more than 350,000 distinct CDR3 sequences, roughly 14% of them found once; the top ten carry around 20%.

Sequencing was carried out using blood. V and J are TRBV14 and TRBJ1-5; 7 bases line up with TRBD1. The sequence was collected from a woman younger than 45 with Graves' ophthalmopathy. CDR3 nucleotides: TGTGCCAGCAGCTCTTATGCATACAGGGGAGGAAGGGACAATCAGCCCCAGCATTTT. Residues: CASSSYAYRGGRDNQPQHF.